The 10 T cell receptor beta chains in this list originate from one sample, sequenced in a study of blood T cell repertoires in COVID-19. Clones were read by immunoSEQ multiplex PCR, and TCRdb kept only the in-frame ones, dropping some. The sample shows roughly 48,000 clones, 88% of them seen only once. Sequenced: peripheral blood. The receptors stem from a human donor in a cohort sampled during active COVID-19.

This clone was found once. The chain combines TRBV7-2 with TRBJ2-1, with 9 bases lining up with TRBD2. CDR1 is SGHTA, CDR2 FQGNSA, per germline. This CDR3 spans 15 amino acids. V was clipped by 4 bases and J by 3 bases; unmatched bases: 4. The CDR3 region has the DNA TGTGCCAGCAGCTGGGATAGCGGGGGCTACAATGAGCAGTTCTTC. It specifies CASSWDSGGYNEQFF.

J is TRBJ1-1 and V is TRBV18; no firm D call. Germline CDR1 KGHSH, CDR2 LQKENI. V gave up 6 bases and J gave up 4 bases, with 21 bases separating them. The CDR3 is 16 residues long. CDR3 protein: CASSGDTRDWSTEAFF. CDR3 in DNA: TGTGCCAGCTCCGGAGACACCCGGGATTGGAGCACTGAAGCTTTCTTT.

CDR3 nucleotides: TGTGCCAGCAGCCCAGGGACTAGCAAACAAGAGACCCAGTACTTC. Protein sequence: CASSPGTSKQETQYF. This sequence joins TRBV5-4 and TRBJ2-5; 9 nucleotides line up with TRBD2. The trim removed 4 bases at V and 2 bases at J, leaving 6 bases unmatched. This CDR3 has 15 amino acids. Germline V gives CDR1 SGHNT, CDR2 YYREEE (reference sequence).

The gene calls are TRBV2 and TRBJ1-4; the D gene is possibly TRBD1 (6 bases). This CDR3 has 15 amino acids. Trimming cost V 0 bases and J 4 bases, with 9 bases left between them. The germline CDR1 and CDR2 sequences are SNHLY and FYNNEI. As DNA, the CDR3 is TGTGCCAGCAGTGAAGCGAGGGGGTTTAATGAAAAACTGTTTTTT. Its translation is CASSEARGFNEKLFF.

V usage is TRBV19 and J usage is TRBJ1-6, with D maybe TRBD1 (5 bases). The CDR3 runs to 13 residues. Germline V gene data show CDR1 as LNHDA and CDR2 as SQIVND (reference sequence). Trimming left V 5 bases short and J 7 bases short, with 9 bases between. The CDR3 DNA is TGTGCCAGTAGTTTCGGGGGGAATTCACCCCTCCACTTT. Protein: CASSFGGNSPLHF.

This chain uses TRBV9 with TRBJ2-5, with TRBD2 matching over 7 bases. CDR3 length equals 13 residues. Trimming took 0 bases from V and 4 from J; bases not matched to a gene: 0. Looked up from germline, CDR1 is SGDLS and CDR2 is YYNGEE. CDR3 bases: TGTGCCAGCAGCGTAGCTAGCGGAGAGACCCAGTACTTC. It encodes CASSVASGETQYF.

The chain recombines TRBV10-2 with TRBJ2-7; D might be TRBD2 (5 bases). This CDR3 region has 15 residues. Trimming cost V 3 bases and J 6 bases, with 18 bases left between them. The germline V gene encodes CDR1 WSHSY and CDR2 SAAADI. In nucleotides, the CDR3 is TGCGCCAGCAGTGATCGGGGATTGCCTGATGGCGAGCAGTACTTC. Its translation: CASSDRGLPDGEQYF.

The chain uses TRBV6-5 and TRBJ1-2; TRBD1 matches at 7 bases. Germline V gives CDR1 MNHEY, CDR2 SVGAGI. CDR3 size: 14 residues. The V segment lost 6 bases and the J segment 5 bases; nucleotides outside the gene matches: 9. CDR3 in amino acids: CASSPRGDEYGYTF. The CDR3 coding sequence is TGTGCCAGCAGCCCCAGGGGGGACGAGTATGGCTACACCTTC.

J is TRBJ1-1 and V is TRBV30; D not certain. Germline-derived CDR1 and CDR2 are GTSNPN and SVGIG (reference sequence). The CDR3 has 13 residues. V shed 2 bases and J shed 0 bases, with 7 bases lying between them. CDR3 region: CAWSRGMNTEAFF. The CDR3 nucleotides are TGTGCCTGGAGTCGAGGCATGAACACTGAAGCTTTCTTT.

This chain connects TRBV5-1 to TRBJ2-7; 7 bases map to TRBD1. The CDR3 runs 14 residues. Germline values: CDR1 SGHRS, CDR2 YFSETQ. V dropped 4 bases and J dropped 1; count of bases not matched to a gene: 5. The CDR3 DNA is TGCGCCAGCAGCCTCGGGACAGTTTCCTACGAGCAGTACTTC. It codes for CASSLGTVSYEQYF.